This record looks at one TCR beta chain sequence and its context. Which antigen it targets is not known. Base qualities are missing; no much larger clone stands one base away. In total, about 650 healthy bone marrow donors made up the cohort. Cohort members were all nominally healthy when sampled, although unrecorded immune exposures were likely present. The donor tested CMV seronegative and was one of the 352 seronegative cohort members. Every donor gave a peripheral blood sample, and the peripheral blood mononuclear cells from that sample were used for TCR beta sequencing. The Qiagen DNeasy Blood Extraction Kit was used to extract genomic DNA from the blood cell samples. Preparation of the library involved the immunoSEQ multiplex PCR assay. For the multiplex PCR, a mixture combining 60 forward primers for TCR Vbeta segments and 13 reverse primers for TCR Jbeta segments was used. Amplification of the CDR3 region of rearranged TCR beta genes was performed with a multiplex PCR assay on genomic DNA. The amplified TCR beta libraries were sequenced on the Illumina HiSeq System as 87-base-pair reads. As for the original processing: Across the 500 to 750 repertoires, a later analysis counted tens of millions of unique TCR beta chains, approximately 12 million of which were shared by at least two donors. Raw reads were error-corrected and collapsed into unique sequences with a nearest-neighbor algorithm that merged closely related sequences to remove PCR and sequencing errors. V, D and J gene segments were assigned by aligning CDR3 sequences to IMGT reference sequences. For a sequence to be retained, a match of at least six nucleotides to both a V gene segment and a J gene segment was required. A rearrangement counted as productive if the CDR3 had no stop codons and remained in frame with V and J, and every other rearrangement counted as non-productive. CDR3 was defined according to IMGT convention as the region running from the second conserved V-encoded cysteine to the conserved J-encoded phenylalanine. The earlier analysis of about 590 of the donors excluded sequences that lacked an unambiguous match to a single V gene segment. In an earlier analysis of about 590 of the donors, a V segment was called functional when productive rearrangements were above 56.7%, and segregating when the standard deviation between donors exceeded 5%. A statistical classification framework was developed to diagnose cytomegalovirus status using the catalog of TCR beta chain sequences. V and J gene assignment, in a later analysis, came from comparing TCR nucleotide sequences with IMGT/GENE-DB human TR gene sequences. Using the TCRdist pipeline, a later analysis assigned CDR3 sequences along with most-parsimonious VDJ recombination scenarios. In a later analysis, each TCR beta chain was defined by its CDR3 amino acid sequence together with its V-gene family, and reads without a unique V-gene family were excluded. In a later analysis, several hundred highly shared, low-generation-probability nucleotide sequences were removed to address suspected cross-contamination and a sequencing artifact. In a later analysis, a clonal expansion index was calculated for each public chain from normalized within-repertoire ranks of inferred template counts. Generation probabilities in a later analysis came from a VDJ recombination model fitted to out-of-frame rearrangements, and those results were checked against IGoR. Hypergeometric tests were used in a later analysis to score TCR-TCR, TCR-HLA and TCR-CMV co-occurrence, with a repertoire-size bias correction applied to the TCR pairs. False discovery rates were estimated in a later analysis by permuting HLA or CMV assignments 20 times. In a later analysis, co-occurring TCRs were grouped using DBSCAN, and TCRdist sequence similarity was added for clustering within HLA-allele-positive subsets. For co-occurrence clustering, repertoires with fewer than 30,000 or more than 120,000 public chains were excluded, along with five repertoires with anomalous nucleotide sharing. TCRdb provides this immuneACCESS table in a form limited to in-frame rearrangements. Some clones are lacking; in checked studies, under half of them reflect an unresolved V gene, and why the rest are absent is not known. V and J calls and clone size are given by that table; D and trimming were obtained from the DNA. The sample table records approximately 160,000 clones; approximately 81% of these occur just once. The biggest ten clones account for around 1.5% of the sample.

This specimen belongs to a study of cytomegalovirus exposure and HLA in healthy donors (dated by TCRdb to 2016 to 2017). Notes on the research overall: In an earlier analysis of several hundred of the donors, 250 to 300 Gb of sequence data and 95 million to 130 million unique TCR beta sequences from 150 million to 200 million T cells were reported. Roughly 300 gigabases of sequencing data and around 85 million unique TCR sequences made up an early release that covered several hundred HLA-typed donors. Of the 350 to 400 genotyped donors, approximately 83% fell in the genetic ancestry cluster associated with self-reported Caucasian donors. The study aimed to test whether cataloging public T cell receptors could reveal signatures of past pathogen exposure. The study profiled the T cell repertoires of 550 to 700 subjects by immunosequencing and related them to cytomegalovirus serostatus. Along with the approximately 600-subject first cohort, a separate validation cohort of over a hundred different subjects was used. High-throughput TCR immunosequencing, statistical association of individual TCRs with disease status, and machine learning were combined to predict cytomegalovirus infection status. A later analysis re-analyzed previously published TCR beta repertoires from about 730 donors and added high-resolution HLA genotyping to study TCR occurrence patterns. Rather than using new phenotypic data, the later analysis identified candidate immune exposures from TCR beta sequences and from how often those sequences occurred across donors. An earlier analysis of some 600 of the donors applied high-throughput TCR beta sequencing to assess whether each TCR beta V gene segment acted as functional or pseudogenic. Donor age, sex, ethnicity and CMV serostatus were compiled together with the repertoire data. Genome-wide SNP genotypes for about 55% of the roughly 670 donors were used in a later genetic analysis, which treated that subset as a discovery cohort. Every repertoire in the discovery cohort had been generated on one and the same sequencing platform. HLA typing included class I and class II loci at four-digit resolution. Typing coverage varied by locus: about 620-630 donors for A, B, C, DRB1 and DQB1; more than 500 for DQA1; over 600 for DPA1; 450 to 480 for DPB1. Four or five DR-DQ haplotypes were handled as single units for association and clustering because linkage in the cohort was strong. Across some 400 genotyped donors of the cohort, an average of about 240,000 unique TCR beta nucleotide sequences per donor were sequenced, and around 20% of those sequences were non-productive.

Broader findings and caveats from the paper: In vitro tests confirmed that a few of the cytomegalovirus-associated TCR beta chains recognize cytomegalovirus antigens. Immune exposure information for the cohort was limited to CMV serostatus. This cohort had only TCR beta chains sequenced, and the lack of alpha or paired-chain data limited which features could be detected. Because HLA typing was unavailable for some donors at each locus, only the typed subset was used in association tests. Some IMGT-functional V segments, including TRBV6-2 and TRBV6-3, could not be told apart with the 87-base-pair reads, so those segments were excluded. A later analysis reported that several top co-occurrence clusters appeared linked to parvovirus B19, influenza, CMV and Epstein-Barr virus. An earlier analysis of approximately 500 of the donors showed that most TCR beta V segments appeared in productive rearrangements either about 87% or about 30% of the time, which broadly matched IMGT annotations. In a later analysis, 16,951 TCR beta sequences were associated with specific HLA alleles at a false discovery rate of 0.05. A later analysis found that most CMV-associated TCR beta chains appeared HLA-restricted, with HLA associations seemingly driven largely by CMV exposure. According to the authors, the approach could potentially be generalized to other disease states and immunological phenotypes. Correlated functional status among segregating V segments might be attributable to linkage disequilibrium, but an unknown experimental factor could not be ruled out. When HLA alleles, especially DR and DQ, strongly co-occurred, attributing TCR associations to individual alleles was difficult. In a later genetic analysis, fewer N-insertions in productive TCRs were reported among donors in an Asian-associated ancestry cluster than the roughly 700-donor mean. A further reported finding was that TCR beta sequences accurately predicted the HLA-A and HLA-B alleles for most subjects in the first cohort. A group of highly shared sequence variants was considered likely to be a technical artifact of the sequencing pipeline. The classifier was reported to diagnose cytomegalovirus status with high specificity and sensitivity in both the original cohort and the validation cohort. In the study, 150 to 200 TCR beta chains were listed as associated with cytomegalovirus. Over 15 rarely observed V segments, including chromosome 9 orphons, were excluded from the earlier analysis of about 500 of the donors because counts were too low. Roughly uniform sequencing depth across donors was assumed in presence/absence analyses, although this assumption may not hold. A later analysis found that HLA-associated TCR beta chains were more clonally expanded and had lower generation probabilities than equally common non-associated chains. A later genetic analysis associated a missense DCLRE1C variant with V-gene and J-gene trimming of TCR beta chains, and an independent cohort replicated the association. According to a later analysis, TCR association rates differed among HLA loci, with DRB1 alleles showing the most associated TCRs and HLA-C alleles showing the fewest. While some public TCRs were present in many individuals, most TCR sequences turned up only very rarely across donors.

The germline V gene provides CDR1 SGHRS and CDR2 YFSETQ. V lost 4 bases and J lost 0 bases; the stretch between them is 11 bases long. Measured from the cysteine to the phenylalanine, the CDR3 is 15 residues long. Of the read, only the CDR3 DNA is kept; its 45 bases are in frame from base 1. The sequence links TRBV5-1 to TRBJ1-5; the D gene is unclear. The sequencing sample was made of PBMCs. This sequence was found in a man aged 18-30 years in good health and CMV-seronegative. The DNA sequence follows: TGCGCCAGCAGCCCGGCAGACACTAGCAATCAGCCCCAGCATTTT. This translates into CASSPADTSNQPQHF.